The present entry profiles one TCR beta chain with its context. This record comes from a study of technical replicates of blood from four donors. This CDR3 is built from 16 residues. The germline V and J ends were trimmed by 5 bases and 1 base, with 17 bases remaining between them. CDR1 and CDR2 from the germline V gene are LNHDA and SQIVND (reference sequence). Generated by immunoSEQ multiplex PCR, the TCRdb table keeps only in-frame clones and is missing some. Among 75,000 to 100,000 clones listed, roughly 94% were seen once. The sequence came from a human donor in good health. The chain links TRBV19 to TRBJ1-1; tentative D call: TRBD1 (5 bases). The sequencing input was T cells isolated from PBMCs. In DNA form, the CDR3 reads TGTGCCAGTAGTCCGCGGGGGGGAGGCCGGAACACTGAAGCTTTCTTT. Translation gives CASSPRGGGRNTEAFF.